Below, one T cell receptor beta chain is given with its context. The source of the sample is a study of cytomegalovirus exposure and HLA in healthy donors. The CDR3 is 17 residues long. The ends lost 3 bases at V and 0 bases at J; junction bases unmatched: 10. Germline V gives CDR1 KGHSH, CDR2 LQKENI. PCR involved 60 Vbeta and 13 Jbeta primers. Here immunoSEQ multiplex PCR was the method, and the copy in TCRdb shows in-frame clones only, minus some. The sample includes 55,000 to 80,000 clones, about four fifths seen only once; the top ten take 1.9%. This TCR derives from a man in his late teens or twenties in good health and CMV-seronegative. Sequenced input: PBMCs. V gene TRBV18 combines with J gene TRBJ1-1; 7 bases align to TRBD1. The CDR3 protein is CASSPARTGPMNTEAFF. In DNA form, the CDR3 reads TGTGCCAGCTCACCCGCTAGGACAGGCCCTATGAACACTGAAGCTTTCTTT.